This entry concerns a single T cell receptor (beta chain). CDR3 length equals 13 residues. Germline-derived CDR1 and CDR2 are MNHEY and SVGAGI. The V and J ends lost 10 bases and 4 bases, in that order; junction bases with no gene match: 7. The data were obtained in a study of blood T cell repertoires in COVID-19. Study as a whole: The United States, Italy and Spain supplied acute and convalescent COVID-19 samples. From T cells, B-cell-depleted T cells, or PBMCs came the material, which was cDNA or gDNA.

In the authors' workflow: Reference gene primer amplification gave estimated nucleated cell counts. The data were produced by immunoSEQ multiplex PCR, yet TCRdb's version contains in-frame clones alone and is incomplete. V and J calls and clone size follow that table, whereas D and trimming were derived from the DNA. The sample yields 180,000 or so clones, 90% seen once. Sequencing was done on a sample of peripheral blood. This clonotype originated in a man aged 45-60 years with acute or convalescent COVID-19. The rearrangement links TRBV6-5 to TRBJ2-1; 7 positions match TRBD1. CDR3: CAIDRDSYNEQFF. The CDR3 DNA is TGTGCCATTGACCGGGACAGTTACAATGAGCAGTTCTTC.